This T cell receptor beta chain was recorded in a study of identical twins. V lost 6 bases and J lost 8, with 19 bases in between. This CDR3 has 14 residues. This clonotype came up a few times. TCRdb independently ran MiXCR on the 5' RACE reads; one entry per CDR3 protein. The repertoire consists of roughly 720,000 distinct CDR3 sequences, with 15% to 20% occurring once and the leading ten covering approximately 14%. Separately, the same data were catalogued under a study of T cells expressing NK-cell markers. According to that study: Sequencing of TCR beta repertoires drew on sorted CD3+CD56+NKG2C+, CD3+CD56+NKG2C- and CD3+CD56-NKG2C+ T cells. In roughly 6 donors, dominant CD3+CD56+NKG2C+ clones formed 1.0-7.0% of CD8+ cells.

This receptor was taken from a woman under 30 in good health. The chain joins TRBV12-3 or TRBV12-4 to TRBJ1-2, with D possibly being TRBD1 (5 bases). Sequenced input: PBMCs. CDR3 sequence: CASRDPGWAGGYTF. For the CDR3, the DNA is TGTGCCAGCAGGGACCCAGGGTGGGCAGGGGGCTACACCTTC.